This T cell receptor beta chain was obtained from a study of T cell repertoires in cytomegalovirus infection. V lost 2 bases, J lost 10 bases, and 18 bases stayed unmatched. The germline V gene has CDR1 LGHNA and CDR2 YSLEER. There are 18 residues in the CDR3. Study outcomes and limitations: The ex vivo response showed dominance by HLA-C-restricted CMV-specific TCR beta clonotypes. Totalled public TCR beta family frequency picked out people who carried CMV plus the relevant HLA.

TCRdb ran MiXCR on the reads and lists one entry per CDR3 protein. This sample carries over 100,000 distinct CDR3 sequences, roughly 9.1% of them seen once, and the ten largest clones take approximately 33%. As for this clonotype: Its cognate antigen is unknown.

The chain uses TRBV4-3 and TRBJ2-1, with TRBD2 matching 9 bases. Material for sequencing was PBMCs, sequenced either directly or after in vitro stimulation (not recorded which). This receptor was obtained from a human donor in good health (CMV status not recorded). Some clones in this sample may be carry-over from other donors' samples. CDR3 coding DNA: TGCGCCAGCAGCCAAAACCCCCAAGCGGGAGGCCTTAGAGGAGAGCAGTTCTTC. This sequence encodes CASSQNPQAGGLRGEQFF.